This T cell receptor beta chain originates from a study of graft-versus-host responses after intestinal transplantation. About the study: Each transplant was multivisceral, liver-intestinal, or isolated intestinal. Findings and caveats of the study: Recipient marrow showed GvH clones, some seen first in ileum or blood. In patients with graft-donor T cell macrochimerism, allograft graft-versus-host to host-versus-graft clonal ratios were high.

Details on this clone: The target antigen is unknown.

The CDR3 is 15 amino acids. Per the germline V gene, CDR1 is MNHNY and CDR2 is SVGAGI (reference sequence). V trimming: 5 bases; J trimming: 9 bases; junction bases outside the gene matches: 9. Method: immunoSEQ multiplex PCR; TCRdb's copy keeps in-frame clones and lacks some. The sample includes over 100,000 clones, approximately 84% of them seen just once. This sample comprised unstimulated CD4+ T cells sorted from spleen or lymph node cells, obtained before intestinal transplant. The origin of this receptor is a human donor who received an intestinal transplant. This chain joins TRBV6-6 and TRBJ2-2; 10 positions agree with TRBD2. The CDR3 is CASSQRGGVARELFF. CDR3 bases: TGTGCCAGCAGTCAGCGGGGGGGCGTGGCCAGGGAGCTGTTTTTT.